One sample yielded the 11 T cell receptor beta chains listed below, sequenced in a study of cytomegalovirus exposure and HLA in healthy donors. The method was immunoSEQ multiplex PCR; TCRdb's version includes in-frame clones alone and lacks a portion of them. The table lists some 140,000 clones, approximately 84% of them singletons, with 25% to 30% in the top ten. Sequenced: PBMCs. The source of these receptors is a man in his thirties or forties in good health and CMV-seropositive.

The chain combines TRBV10-3 with TRBJ1-2; D uncertain. Deletions cut 4 bases from V and 3 bases from J, with 6 bases between. Germline V lookup: CDR1 ENHRY, CDR2 SYGVKD. This CDR3 is built from 12 residues. CDR3 amino acids: CAISAGDYGYTF. CDR3 sequence (DNA): TGTGCCATCAGTGCAGGCGACTATGGCTACACCTTC.

This chain links TRBV5-4 with TRBJ1-2; a possible D gene is TRBD1 (5 bases). Trimming shortened V by 1 base and J by 3 bases, and 10 bases separated the two germline ends. The germline gives CDR1 SGHNT, CDR2 YYREEE (reference sequence). CDR3 size: 14 residues. This chain's CDR3 is CASSLQGVDYGYTF. In DNA, the CDR3 is TGTGCCAGCAGCTTGCAGGGTGTAGACTATGGCTACACCTTC.

This clone was seen once. CDR3 in amino acids: CASSFWGGLYEQYF. The CDR3 DNA sequence: TGTGCCAGCAGCTTTTGGGGGGGCCTCTACGAGCAGTACTTC. The V call is TRBV7-4, the J call TRBJ2-7; the D gene is possibly TRBD2 (7 bases). This CDR3 region has 14 residues. V was shortened by 3 bases and J by 3 bases, with 12 bases between the two germline ends. Germline V lookup: CDR1 SGHVT, CDR2 SQSDAQ.

The V gene is TRBV11-3, the J gene TRBJ2-3; 9 bases line up with TRBD2. This CDR3 comprises 18 residues. CDR1 is SGHNT, CDR2 YENEEA, per germline. Germline trimming cut 3 bases from V and 6 bases from J; bases unmatched to any gene: 16. The CDR3 loop reads CASSFLLKAGGRGDTQYF. The CDR3 DNA follows: TGTGCCAGCAGCTTTTTGCTTAAAGCGGGAGGCCGCGGGGATACGCAGTATTTT.

CDR3 coding DNA: TGCGCCAGCAGCCACCCTGAGGGACTAGCTTTGAACACAGATACGCAGTATTTT. Encoded protein: CASSHPEGLALNTDTQYF. V gene TRBV5-1 combines with J gene TRBJ2-3; 9 nucleotides agree with TRBD2. The CDR3 is 18 amino acids. After removal of 4 bases from V and 2 bases from J, the junction contained 14 bases not matched to a gene. Per germline, CDR1 SGHRS and CDR2 YFSETQ.

The chain joins TRBV5-1 to TRBJ2-1; D is possibly TRBD1 (6 bases). Germline V gene sequence: CDR1 SGHRS, CDR2 YFSETQ. V lost 3 bases and J 8 bases, leaving 12 bases between the germline ends. The CDR3 contains 13 residues. The chain's CDR3 is CASSSQGWDEQFF. In nucleotides, the CDR3 is TGCGCCAGCAGCTCACAGGGTTGGGATGAGCAGTTCTTC. Complete variable domain (other parts from reference TRBV5-1 and TRBJ2-1): KAGVTQTPRYLIKTRGQQVTLSCSPISGHRSVSWYQQTPGQGLQFLFEYFSETQRNKGNFPGRFSGRQFSNSRSEMNVSTLELGDSALYLCASSSQGWDEQFFGPGTRLTVL.

J is TRBJ1-4 and V is TRBV2, with 7 nucleotides matching TRBD1. The CDR3 covers 14 residues. Germline CDR1 and CDR2: SNHLY and FYNNEI. Trimming cost V 6 bases and J 3 bases; bases outside gene matches: 4. CDR3 sequence: CASRTGLSNEKLFF. The CDR3 coding sequence is TGTGCCAGCAGGACAGGGCTATCTAATGAAAAACTGTTTTTT.

This clone came up a few times. The chain joins TRBV5-1 to TRBJ2-2; perhaps TRBD2 as D (6 bases). The length of the CDR3 is 18 residues. Trimming took off 0 bases at V and 1 base at J, with 16 bases between the two ends. Per the germline V gene, CDR1 is SGHRS and CDR2 is YFSETQ. The CDR3 coding sequence is TGCGCCAGCAGCTTGGTTTTTCGGGGAGGATTGAACACCGGGGAGCTGTTTTTT. It yields the protein CASSLVFRGGLNTGELFF.

This clone has more than one count but fewer than ten. This chain connects TRBV9 to TRBJ2-2; TRBD1 matches 9 bases. CDR1 and CDR2 from the germline V gene are SGDLS and YYNGEE. The CDR3 spans 14 residues. The ends lost 6 bases at V and 7 bases at J; junction bases unmatched: 7. The CDR3 loop is CASNQQGANGELFF. CDR3 sequence (DNA): TGTGCCAGCAACCAACAGGGGGCAAACGGGGAGCTGTTTTTT.

V usage is TRBV5-1 and J usage is TRBJ1-5, with 7 nucleotides matching TRBD1. The germline CDR1 and CDR2 sequences are SGHRS and YFSETQ. J lost 9 bases, V lost 1 base, and 10 bases had no gene match. The CDR3 runs 15 residues. The CDR3 region is CASSLTGDRGTPQHF. CDR3 coding DNA: TGCGCCAGCAGCTTGACAGGGGATAGGGGGACGCCCCAGCATTTT.

The rearrangement links TRBV29-1 to TRBJ1-1; TRBD1 matches at 7 bases. The ends lost 3 bases at V and 6 bases at J; junction bases unmatched: 13. The CDR3 is 15 amino acids. CDR1 is SQVTM, CDR2 ANQGSEA, per germline. The CDR3 region has the DNA TGCAGCGTTGATTTGATCGACAGGGCTCTCCCTGAAGCTTTCTTT. The encoded protein is CSVDLIDRALPEAFF.